Listed here is a single T cell receptor (beta chain). This specimen belongs to a study of blood T cell repertoires in COVID-19. Across the whole study: Sample material is recorded as cDNA or gDNA derived from T cells, B-cell-depleted T cells, or PBMCs.

Enrolment of Seattle patients took place during active infection, and they were followed longitudinally. As handled by the study authors: Amplification from reference gene primers served as the basis for estimated nucleated cell counts. Sequencing was performed with immunoSEQ multiplex PCR; in TCRdb, only in-frame clones are kept and a portion is missing. The V and J calls and clone size come from that table; D and trimming were worked out from the DNA. The sample gives some 310,000 clones, around 90% of which show up once; 2.9% is in the top ten. Trimming took off 5 bases at V and 5 bases at J, with 18 bases between the two ends. CDR1 MNHEY and CDR2 SMNVEV come from the germline V gene (reference sequence). This CDR3 comprises 15 residues.

The genes are TRBV27 and TRBJ1-1; D is ambiguous. The TCR sequence derives from a woman aged 25-40 years with COVID-19, enrolled during active disease. Material: peripheral blood. The CDR3 region is CASSPHRSGRTEAFF. CDR3 DNA: TGTGCCAGCAGTCCTCATAGATCCGGGAGGACTGAAGCTTTCTTT.